Below are 20 T cell receptor beta chains sequenced from a single sample in a study of blood T cells in healthy people across ages. Combining a sample-barcoded 5' primer with a J-beta primer mix, a second PCR ran for roughly 7 to 12 cycles. TCRdb re-derived calls from the 5' RACE reads in MiXCR, one entry per CDR3 protein. This table holds 650,000 to 700,000 distinct CDR3 sequences, 32% found once. Sequencing used blood. The receptors come from a woman over 75 in good health.

This clonotype was recorded many times. J is TRBJ2-7 and V is TRBV7-8; D is unclear. The CDR3 runs to 16 residues. V was shortened by 1 base and J by 4 bases, with 17 bases between the two germline ends. From germline, CDR1 is SGHVS and CDR2 FQNEAQ. DNA of the CDR3: TGTGCCAGCAGCTTAGATCCACTGACTTCAAGGTACGAGCAGTACTTC. Amino acids: CASSLDPLTSRYEQYF.

The V call is TRBV6-1, the J call TRBJ2-2; 8 bases match TRBD1. This CDR3 is 15 amino acids long. Germline V gene data show CDR1 as MNHNS and CDR2 as SASEGT. The ends lost 6 bases at V and 8 bases at J; junction bases unmatched: 11. DNA for the CDR3: TGTGCCAGCAGGGGACAGGCCCCCCCGACTGGGGAGCTGTTTTTT. It is translated as CASRGQAPPTGELFF.

This clonotype was seen ten or more times. J is TRBJ1-6 and V is TRBV7-6, with D unclear. V lost 0 bases and J 6 bases, leaving 6 bases between the germline ends. The CDR3 loop spans 14 amino acids. The germline V gene has CDR1 SGHVS and CDR2 FNYEAQ. CDR3 amino acids: CASSLAGSNSPLHF. In DNA form, the CDR3 reads TGTGCCAGCAGCTTAGCCGGGTCTAATTCACCCCTCCACTTT.

The V and J genes are TRBV6-6 and TRBJ1-2; 8 bases are shared with TRBD1. The junction had 20 bases not matched to a gene; V was cut back by 6 bases and J by 8 bases. CDR1 and CDR2 (germline): MNHNY, SVGAGI (reference sequence). The CDR3 spans 17 residues. The CDR3 coding sequence is TGTGCCAGCAGCCCTGCCCGGCTAGACGGACAGGGTCGAGGCTACACCTTC. Amino acids: CASSPARLDGQGRGYTF.

Concerning this clonotype: A much bigger clone sits one base away, suggesting this may be a read error. The gene calls are TRBV11-2 and TRBJ1-1; D unclear. Trimming removed 5 bases from V and 1 base from J, with 8 bases in between. CDR3 length equals 13 residues. Germline V gene sequence: CDR1 SGHAT, CDR2 FQNNGV. The CDR3 is CASSQQWNTEAFF. DNA of the CDR3: TGTGCCAGCAGCCAACAGTGGAACACTGAAGCTTTCTTT.

On this clonotype: An end of the junction differs from the germline gene, which may be a read error. V gene TRBV7-7 combines with J gene TRBJ2-4; D not resolved. The J call is uncertain, as TRBJ2-5 better fits the DNA end. Germline assignment: CDR1 SSHAT and CDR2 FNYEAQ (reference sequence). The CDR3 extends over 13 amino acids. The CDR3 coding sequence is TGTGCTAGCAGCCCTATCCGAGGAGAGACCCAGTACTTC. Its translation: CASSPIRGETQYF.

This clonotype was found a few times. This may come from a read error, since a much larger clone is one base off. This sequence joins TRBV7-2 and TRBJ2-1; D gene unclear. The J call is uncertain, as TRBJ2-7 better fits the DNA end. CDR1 and CDR2 from the germline V gene are SGHTA and FQGNSA. This CDR3 spans 12 amino acids. The CDR3 reads CASGRPYNEQYF. CDR3 coding DNA: TGTGCCAGCGGCCGACCCTACAATGAGCAGTACTTC.

This clonotype was found many times. This chain joins TRBV7-8 and TRBJ2-6; no definite D call. The CDR3 is made up of 17 amino acids. The germline V gene has CDR1 SGHVS and CDR2 FQNEAQ. V was trimmed by 3 bases and J by 0 bases, leaving 12 bases between them. The CDR3 reads CASSFVWQYSGANVLTF. CDR3 in DNA: TGTGCCAGCAGCTTTGTCTGGCAGTACTCTGGGGCCAACGTCCTGACTTTC.

V usage is TRBV6-5 and J usage is TRBJ2-6; D call uncertain. Trimming took 7 bases from V and 9 from J, leaving 13 bases between them. The CDR3 spans 13 residues. Germline-derived CDR1 and CDR2 are MNHEY and SVGAGI. CDR3 residues: CASTPSTSNVLTF. The CDR3 DNA follows: TGTGCCAGCACGCCCTCCACGAGCAACGTCCTGACTTTC.

This clonotype was recorded a few times. The chain couples TRBV5-1 to TRBJ1-1; 9 bases line up with TRBD1. The junction had 8 bases not matched to a gene; V was cut back by 4 bases and J by 7 bases. The CDR3 spans 14 residues. Germline V gene sequence: CDR1 SGHRS, CDR2 YFSETQ. CDR3 DNA: TGCGCCAGCAGCATGGGGGACAGGGAGGGTGAAGCTTTCTTT. Amino acid sequence: CASSMGDREGEAFF.

The CDR3 protein is CASSPNLGKNYEQYF. The DNA of the CDR3 is TGTGCCAGCAGCCCCAACCTCGGCAAGAACTACGAGCAGTACTTC. This chain uses TRBV13 with TRBJ2-7; D unresolved. Trimming pared 5 bases from V and 3 bases from J, leaving 17 bases between. The germline V gene has CDR1 PRHDT and CDR2 FYEKMQ (reference sequence). This CDR3 spans 15 amino acids.

In regard to this clonotype: It may be a read error: a sequence one base away is much more abundant. The V call is TRBV12-3 or TRBV12-4, the J call TRBJ2-3, with 7 bases fitting TRBD1. The CDR3 totals 16 residues. The CDR3, as DNA: TGTCCCAGCAGTCCCGGGACAGTAACTAGAACAGATGCGCAGTATTTT. Protein sequence: CPSSPGTVTRTDAQYF.

This clonotype was found many times. This sequence joins TRBV5-6 and TRBJ1-5, with 8 bases matching TRBD1. Per germline, CDR1 SGHDT and CDR2 YYEEEE. Germline trimming cut 5 bases from V and 3 bases from J; bases unmatched to any gene: 4. The CDR3 runs to 14 residues. This CDR3 reads CASSLRGHNQPQHF. The CDR3 DNA follows: TGTGCCAGCAGTCTCAGGGGGCACAATCAGCCCCAGCATTTT. Variable domain in full (rest from reference TRBV5-6 and TRBJ1-5): DAGVTQSPTHLIKTRGQQVTLRCSPKSGHDTVSWYQQALGQGPQFIFQYYEEEERQRGNFPDRFSGHQFPNYSSELNVNALLLGDSALYLCASSLRGHNQPQHFGDGTRLSIL.

This clonotype appeared many times. CDR3 amino acids: CASSYGRIQYF. In DNA, the CDR3 is TGTGCCAGCAGTTACGGTCGCATTCAGTACTTC. The chain uses TRBV6-5 and TRBJ2-4; D unclear. CDR3 length equals 11 residues. V dropped 2 bases and J dropped 9 bases, with 5 bases sitting between them. Germline values: CDR1 MNHEY, CDR2 SVGAGI.

Ten or more counts support this clonotype. This chain uses TRBV6-1 with TRBJ2-5; TRBD2 is a possible D gene (5 bases). Trimming took 4 bases from V and 5 from J, leaving 11 bases between them. Germline CDR1 MNHNS, CDR2 SASEGT. The CDR3 covers 13 residues. The CDR3 region has the DNA TGTGCCAGCAGTGTTGCGGGCACGGAGACCCAGTACTTC. It translates to CASSVAGTETQYF.

This clonotype was seen many times. This chain joins TRBV3-1 and TRBJ2-5; tentatively, D is TRBD2 (6 bases). There are 15 residues in the CDR3. Trimming removed 0 bases from V and 2 bases from J, with 10 bases in between. The germline V gene encodes CDR1 LGHDT and CDR2 YNNKEL (reference sequence). CDR3 in DNA: TGTGCCAGCAGCCAAGATGGGGGGATACAAGAGACCCAGTACTTC. It specifies CASSQDGGIQETQYF.

This clonotype was seen many times. The genes are TRBV6-5 and TRBJ2-7; 9 nucleotides match TRBD2. Germline V gene data show CDR1 as MNHEY and CDR2 as SVGAGI. Trimming cost V 5 bases and J 1 base; bases outside gene matches: 12. This CDR3 is 17 amino acids long. This CDR3 reads CASSPFSGGGVSYEQYF. The CDR3 nucleotides are TGTGCCAGCAGTCCCTTTTCCGGCGGGGGGGTATCCTACGAGCAGTACTTC.

This sequence joins TRBV28 and TRBJ2-2, with 9 bases lining up with TRBD1. This CDR3 spans 15 amino acids. V lost 7 bases to trimming and J lost 5 bases; unmatched junction nucleotides: 8. Germline loops: CDR1 MDHEN, CDR2 SYDVKM. The CDR3 bases are TGTGCCAGCACGGGACAGGGTGGAATTACCGGGGAGCTGTTTTTT. Its translation is CASTGQGGITGELFF.

This clonotype was seen a few times. This chain links TRBV6-1 with TRBJ1-1; D is uncertain. V shed 7 bases and J shed 6 bases, with 15 bases lying between them. The CDR3 sequence is 13 residues long. Germline lookup yields CDR1 MNHNS and CDR2 SASEGT. CDR3 coding DNA: TGTGCCAGCATCCCAAGACCCGGGGCTGAAGCTTTCTTT. Protein sequence: CASIPRPGAEAFF.

In this sample, this clonotype turned up many times. The DNA is omitted, as the CDR3 cannot be located on it reliably, and the CDR3 follows TCRdb's listing. This chain uses TRBV12-5 with TRBJ2-1; the table's D call, TRBD1, was not checked against the DNA. Germline V gives CDR1 LGHNT, CDR2 FRNRAP. The CDR3 is 17 residues long, ends included. The CDR3 loop reads CASGLGTGHSSYNEQFF.